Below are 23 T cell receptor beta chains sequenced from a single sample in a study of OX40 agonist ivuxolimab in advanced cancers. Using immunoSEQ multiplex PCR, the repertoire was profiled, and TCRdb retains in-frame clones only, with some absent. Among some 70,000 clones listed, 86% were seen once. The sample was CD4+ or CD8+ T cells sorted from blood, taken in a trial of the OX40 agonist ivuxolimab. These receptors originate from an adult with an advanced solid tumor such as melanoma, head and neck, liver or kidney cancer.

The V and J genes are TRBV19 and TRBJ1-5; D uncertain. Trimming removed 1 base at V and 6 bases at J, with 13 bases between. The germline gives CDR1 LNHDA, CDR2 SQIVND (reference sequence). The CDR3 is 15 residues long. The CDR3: CASSIGAAVGQPQHF. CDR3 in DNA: TGTGCCAGTAGTATAGGGGCAGCGGTAGGTCAGCCCCAGCATTTT.

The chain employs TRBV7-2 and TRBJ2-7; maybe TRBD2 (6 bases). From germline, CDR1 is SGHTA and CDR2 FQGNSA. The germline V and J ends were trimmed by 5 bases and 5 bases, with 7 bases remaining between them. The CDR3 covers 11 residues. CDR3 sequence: CASSPGDEQYF. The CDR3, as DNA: TGTGCCAGCAGCCCGGGGGACGAGCAGTACTTC.

The CDR3 reads CASSSKDRSNQPQHF. The CDR3 bases are TGTGCCAGCAGTTCGAAGGACAGAAGCAATCAGCCCCAGCATTTT. The rearrangement uses TRBV7-8 and TRBJ1-5; perhaps TRBD1 as D (6 bases). CDR1 SGHVS and CDR2 FQNEAQ come from the germline V gene. The CDR3 length is 15 residues. V was cut by 6 bases and J by 1 base, with 13 bases left in between.

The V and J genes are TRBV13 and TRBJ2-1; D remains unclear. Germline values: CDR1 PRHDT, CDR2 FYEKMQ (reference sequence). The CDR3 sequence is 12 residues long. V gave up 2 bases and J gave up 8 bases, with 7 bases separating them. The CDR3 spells CASSLPSHEQFF. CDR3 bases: TGTGCCAGCAGCTTACCCTCTCATGAGCAGTTCTTC.

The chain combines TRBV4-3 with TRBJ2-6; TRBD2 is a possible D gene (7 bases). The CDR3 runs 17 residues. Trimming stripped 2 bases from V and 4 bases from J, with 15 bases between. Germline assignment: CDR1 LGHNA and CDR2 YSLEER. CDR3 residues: CASSQKSGGLGANVLTF. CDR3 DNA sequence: TGCGCCAGCAGCCAAAAATCCGGGGGGCTGGGGGCCAACGTCCTGACTTTC.

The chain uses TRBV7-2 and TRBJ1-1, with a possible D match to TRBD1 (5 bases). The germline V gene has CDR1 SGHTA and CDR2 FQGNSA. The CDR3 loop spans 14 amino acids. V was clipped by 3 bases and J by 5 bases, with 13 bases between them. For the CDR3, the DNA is TGTGCCAGCAGCTTTGACGGTTGGGGGACTGAAGCTTTCTTT. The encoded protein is CASSFDGWGTEAFF.

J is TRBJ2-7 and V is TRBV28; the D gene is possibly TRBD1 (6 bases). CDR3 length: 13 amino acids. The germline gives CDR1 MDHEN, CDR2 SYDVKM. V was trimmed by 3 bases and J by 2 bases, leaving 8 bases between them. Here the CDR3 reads CASSLTGPYEQYF. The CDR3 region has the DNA TGTGCCAGCAGTTTGACAGGCCCCTACGAGCAGTACTTC.

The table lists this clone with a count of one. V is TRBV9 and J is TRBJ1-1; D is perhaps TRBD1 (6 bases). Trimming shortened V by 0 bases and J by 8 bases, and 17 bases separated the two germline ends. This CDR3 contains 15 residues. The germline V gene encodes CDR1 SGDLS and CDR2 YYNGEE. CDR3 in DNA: TGTGCCAGCAGCGTAGGGGTTGGGGGCGTTTGGGAAGCTTTCTTT. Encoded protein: CASSVGVGGVWEAFF.

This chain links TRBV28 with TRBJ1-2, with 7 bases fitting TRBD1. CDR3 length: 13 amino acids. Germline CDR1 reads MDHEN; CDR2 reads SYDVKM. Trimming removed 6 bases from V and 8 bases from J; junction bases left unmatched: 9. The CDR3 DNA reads TGTGCCAGCAGCCTACAGGGGCCGGGAGGCTACACCTTC. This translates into CASSLQGPGGYTF.

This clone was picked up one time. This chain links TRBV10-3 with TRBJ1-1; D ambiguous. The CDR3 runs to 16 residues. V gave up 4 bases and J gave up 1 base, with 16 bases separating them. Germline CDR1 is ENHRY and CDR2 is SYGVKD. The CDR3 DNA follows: TGTGCCATCAGTGTCGAGTTTTTCCGTCCGAACACTGAAGCTTTCTTT. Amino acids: CAISVEFFRPNTEAFF.

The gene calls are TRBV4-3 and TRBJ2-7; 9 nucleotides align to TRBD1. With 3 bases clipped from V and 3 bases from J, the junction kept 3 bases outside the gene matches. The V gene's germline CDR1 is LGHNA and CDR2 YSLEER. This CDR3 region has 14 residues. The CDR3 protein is CASSHRTGDYEQYF. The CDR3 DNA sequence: TGCGCCAGCAGCCATCGGACAGGGGACTACGAGCAGTACTTC.

CDR3 nucleotide sequence: TGTGCCAGTATCGCCGGGGGGGGAATCTATGAGCAGTTCTTC. Translation: CASIAGGGIYEQFF. The chain links TRBV19 to TRBJ2-1; 8 bases align to TRBD2. The J segment lost 8 bases and the V segment lost 7 bases, leaving 10 bases of the junction unmatched. Germline V CDR1 and CDR2: LNHDA, SQIVND (reference sequence). The length of the CDR3 is 14 residues. The full variable domain, in which reference TRBV19 and TRBJ2-1 provide the parts outside the CDR3, is DGGITQSPKYLFRKEGQNVTLSCEQNLNHDAMYWYRQDPGQGLRLIYYSQIVNDFQKGDIAEGYSVSREKKESFPLTVTSAQKNPTAFYLCASIAGGGIYEQFFGPGTRLTVL.

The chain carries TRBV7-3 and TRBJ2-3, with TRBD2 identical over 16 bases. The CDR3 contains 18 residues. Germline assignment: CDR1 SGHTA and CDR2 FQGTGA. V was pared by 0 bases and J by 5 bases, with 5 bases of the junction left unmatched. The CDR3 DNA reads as TGTGCCAGCAGCTTAACCGGGACTAGCGGGGGGGCCCAAGATACGCAGTATTTT. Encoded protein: CASSLTGTSGGAQDTQYF.

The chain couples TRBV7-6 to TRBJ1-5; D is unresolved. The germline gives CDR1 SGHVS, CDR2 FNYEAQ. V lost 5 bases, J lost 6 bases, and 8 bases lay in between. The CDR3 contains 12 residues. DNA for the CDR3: TGTGCCAGCAGCCTGGTTGGTCAGCCCCAGCATTTT. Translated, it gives CASSLVGQPQHF.

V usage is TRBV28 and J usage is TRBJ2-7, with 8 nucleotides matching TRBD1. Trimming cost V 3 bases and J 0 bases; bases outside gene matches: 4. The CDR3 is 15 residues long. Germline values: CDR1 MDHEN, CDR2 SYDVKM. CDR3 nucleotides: TGTGCCAGCAGTTTTCAACAGGGGGACTCCTACGAGCAGTACTTC. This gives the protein CASSFQQGDSYEQYF.

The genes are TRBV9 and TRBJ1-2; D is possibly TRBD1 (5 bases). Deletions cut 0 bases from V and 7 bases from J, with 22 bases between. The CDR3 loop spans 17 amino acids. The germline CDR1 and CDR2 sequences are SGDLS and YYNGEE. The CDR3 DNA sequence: TGTGCCAGCAGCGTAGTACCAGTTGGGGGATCTCGTGCTGGCTACACCTTC. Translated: CASSVVPVGGSRAGYTF.

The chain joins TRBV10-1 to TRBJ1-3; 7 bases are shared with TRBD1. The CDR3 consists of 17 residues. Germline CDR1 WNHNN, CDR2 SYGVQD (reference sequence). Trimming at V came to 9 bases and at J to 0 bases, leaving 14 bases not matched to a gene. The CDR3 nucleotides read TGCGCCAGATCGGACAGGCTACAACCTCTCTCTGGAAACACCATATATTTT. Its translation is CARSDRLQPLSGNTIYF.

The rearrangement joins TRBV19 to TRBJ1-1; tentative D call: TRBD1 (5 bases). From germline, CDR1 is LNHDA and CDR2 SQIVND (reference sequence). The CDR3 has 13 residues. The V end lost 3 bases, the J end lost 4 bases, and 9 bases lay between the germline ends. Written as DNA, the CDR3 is TGTGCCAGTAGTATGGGACCGATCACTGAAGCTTTCTTT. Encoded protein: CASSMGPITEAFF.

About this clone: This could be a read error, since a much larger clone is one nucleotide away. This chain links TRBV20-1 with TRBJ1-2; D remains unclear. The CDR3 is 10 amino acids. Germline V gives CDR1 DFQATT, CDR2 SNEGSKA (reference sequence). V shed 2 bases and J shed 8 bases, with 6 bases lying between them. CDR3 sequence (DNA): TGCAGTGCTAGAAGGGAGGGCTACACCTTC. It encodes CSARREGYTF.

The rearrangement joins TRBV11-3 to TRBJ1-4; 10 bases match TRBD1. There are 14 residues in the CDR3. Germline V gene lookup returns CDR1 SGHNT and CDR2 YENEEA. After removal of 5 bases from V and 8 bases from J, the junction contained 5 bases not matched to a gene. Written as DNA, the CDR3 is TGTGCCAGCAGCCCCGGGACAGGGGACGAAAAACTGTTTTTT. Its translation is CASSPGTGDEKLFF.

CDR3 residues: CASSLTGTDTQYF. Written as DNA, the CDR3 is TGTGCCAGCAGCTTAACTGGCACAGATACGCAGTATTTT. This sequence joins TRBV7-3 and TRBJ2-3; no clear D gene. This CDR3 spans 13 amino acids. Germline V gene sequence: CDR1 SGHTA, CDR2 FQGTGA. Trimming pared 0 bases from V and 1 base from J, leaving 2 bases between.

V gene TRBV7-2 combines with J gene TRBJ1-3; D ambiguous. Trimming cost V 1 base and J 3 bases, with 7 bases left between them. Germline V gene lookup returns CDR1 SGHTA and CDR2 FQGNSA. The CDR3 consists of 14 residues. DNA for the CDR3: TGTGCCAGCAGCTTAGGGCGTGGTGGAAACACCATATATTTT. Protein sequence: CASSLGRGGNTIYF.

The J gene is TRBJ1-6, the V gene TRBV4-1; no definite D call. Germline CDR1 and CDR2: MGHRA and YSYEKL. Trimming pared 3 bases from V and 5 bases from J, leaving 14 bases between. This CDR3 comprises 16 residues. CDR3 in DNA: TGCGCCAGCAGCCACCGAAAGGAGAAGGATAATTCACCCCTCCACTTT. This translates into CASSHRKEKDNSPLHF.